The 28 T cell receptor beta chains given below trace back to one sample, sequenced in a study of CD8+ T cells in alopecia areata. Extraction of RNA preceded its reverse transcription into cDNA, which served as the sequencing template. Measured with immunoSEQ multiplex PCR; TCRdb has only the in-frame clones, and not every one. The sample records 120,000 or so clones, roughly 58% being singletons. Sample treatment: oral pan-JAK inhibitor, 5-10 mg twice daily. Sequencing was performed on CD8+ T cells sorted from blood, taken at week 4, from a patient treated with tofacitinib. Receptor source: a human donor with alopecia areata.

The chain employs TRBV27 and TRBJ1-1; D ambiguous. V was cut by 3 bases and J by 8 bases, with 13 bases left in between. This CDR3 has 13 amino acids. Per germline, CDR1 MNHEY and CDR2 SMNVEV (reference sequence). The CDR3 protein is CASSFPGSPEAFF. The CDR3 DNA follows: TGTGCCAGCAGTTTCCCCGGCAGTCCCGAAGCTTTCTTT.

This sequence joins TRBV29-1 and TRBJ2-7, with 8 nucleotides matching TRBD1. The CDR3 contains 13 residues. CDR1 is SQVTM, CDR2 ANQGSEA, per germline. Unmatched junction bases numbered 9, after V lost 5 bases and J lost 6 bases. DNA for the CDR3: TGCAGCGTTATCGGACAGGGATGGGCCGAGCAGTACTTC. As protein: CSVIGQGWAEQYF.

The gene calls are TRBV29-1 and TRBJ2-1; 7 bases map to TRBD2. Germline V gene lookup returns CDR1 SQVTM and CDR2 ANQGSEA. V dropped 4 bases and J dropped 2; count of bases not matched to a gene: 11. This CDR3 region has 16 residues. The CDR3 spells CSVVPERGGTYNEQFF. The CDR3 DNA sequence: TGCAGCGTTGTGCCCGAGCGGGGAGGTACCTACAATGAGCAGTTCTTC.

This sequence joins TRBV30 and TRBJ2-5; 9 positions match TRBD2. The CDR3 consists of 14 residues. With V trimmed by 2 bases and J by 3 bases, 4 bases remained unmatched. Germline CDR1 GTSNPN, CDR2 SVGIG (reference sequence). CDR3 sequence: CAWSKSGGKETQYF. The CDR3 DNA reads as TGTGCCTGGAGTAAGAGCGGGGGGAAAGAGACCCAGTACTTC.

The chain carries TRBV28 and TRBJ2-5; 8 bases match TRBD1. Germline assignment: CDR1 MDHEN and CDR2 SYDVKM. V shed 5 bases and J 1 base; nucleotides not matched to a gene: 3. The CDR3 is made up of 14 amino acids. The CDR3 sequence is CASSTDRGQETQYF. DNA for the CDR3: TGTGCCAGCAGTACAGACAGGGGCCAAGAGACCCAGTACTTC.

This clone was recorded once. V usage is TRBV30 and J usage is TRBJ2-2, with D hard to call. This CDR3 spans 12 amino acids. The V end was cut by 1 base, the J end by 7 bases, with 7 bases between. The germline gives CDR1 GTSNPN, CDR2 SVGIG (reference sequence). CDR3 DNA: TGTGCCTGGAGTGAGTTCGTCGGGGAGCTGTTTTTT. Translated: CAWSEFVGELFF.

V usage is TRBV7-9 and J usage is TRBJ1-2; TRBD1 is a possible D gene (5 bases). Trimming pared 3 bases from V and 9 bases from J, leaving 20 bases between. Germline lookup yields CDR1 SEHNR and CDR2 FQNEAQ (reference sequence). This CDR3 contains 15 residues. The CDR3 reads CASSFGTEDVLSYTF. The CDR3 DNA follows: TGTGCCAGCAGCTTTGGGACGGAGGACGTTTTGAGCTACACCTTC. Complete variable domain (other parts from reference TRBV7-9 and TRBJ1-2): DTGVSQNPRHKITKRGQNVTFRCDPISEHNRLYWYRQTLGQGPEFLTYFQNEAQLEKSRLLSDRFSAERPKGSFSTLEIQRTEQGDSAMYLCASSFGTEDVLSYTFGSGTRLTVV.

This clone was found a few times. This chain links TRBV30 with TRBJ2-5, with a tentative D call TRBD1 (5 bases). The CDR3 is made up of 14 amino acids. V lost 5 bases, J lost 5 bases, and 18 bases lay in between. CDR1 GTSNPN and CDR2 SVGIG come from the germline V gene (reference sequence). The CDR3 DNA reads as TGTGCCTGGGGCCCGCGACAGCGCCGGGAGACCCAGTACTTC. Protein sequence: CAWGPRQRRETQYF.

The genes are TRBV30 and TRBJ1-6, with D unclear. CDR1 is GTSNPN and CDR2 is SVGIG in the germline V gene (reference sequence). CDR3 size: 13 residues. V was trimmed by 0 bases and J by 7 bases, leaving 7 bases between them. The CDR3 is CAWSVFGNSPLHF. The DNA of the CDR3 is TGTGCCTGGAGTGTATTCGGGAATTCACCCCTCCACTTT. Complete variable domain (other parts from reference TRBV30 and TRBJ1-6): SQTIHQWPATLVQPVGSPLSLECTVEGTSNPNLYWYRQAAGRGLQLLFYSVGIGQISSEVPQNLSASRPQDRQFILSSKKLLLSDSGFYLCAWSVFGNSPLHFGNGTRLTVT.

The chain carries TRBV29-1 and TRBJ2-1, with 9 bases identical to TRBD1. V lost 6 bases and J lost 2; bases outside the gene matches: 5. The CDR3 is made up of 14 amino acids. CDR1 is SQVTM and CDR2 is ANQGSEA in the germline V gene. The CDR3 region has the DNA TGCAGCGTGACGCGGGACAGGGCCTACAATGAGCAGTTCTTC. Encoded protein: CSVTRDRAYNEQFF.

This clone is medium-sized by share. The conserved final phenylalanine or tryptophan is absent from the CDR3, which likely points to a read error. The DNA is left out, because the CDR3 cannot be placed on it with certainty; the CDR3 is given as TCRdb lists it. The V and J genes are TRBV19 and TRBJ1-4. The CDR3 spans 8 residues, counting both ends. Germline CDR1 and CDR2: LNHDA and SQIVND (reference sequence). The chain's CDR3 is CASSKGFI.

The V call is TRBV7-2, the J call TRBJ1-5, with a tentative D call TRBD1 (5 bases). Between the trimmed V and J ends, which lost 5 bases and 9 bases, there was a span of 17 bases. CDR3 length: 14 residues. Germline V gene data show CDR1 as SGHTA and CDR2 as FQGNSA. CDR3: CASSPSGDLGPQHF. The CDR3 DNA reads as TGTGCCAGCAGCCCGTCGGGGGACCTTGGGCCCCAGCATTTT.

In its sample, this clone was seen once. This rearrangement joins TRBV4-1 to TRBJ1-5; D remains ambiguous. Germline assignment: CDR1 MGHRA and CDR2 YSYEKL. V was pared by 0 bases and J by 4 bases, with 7 bases between. There are 14 residues in the CDR3. CDR3 coding DNA: TGCGCCAGCAGCCAAGAGGGGTTGAATCAGCCCCAGCATTTT. Protein sequence: CASSQEGLNQPQHF.

This chain joins TRBV27 and TRBJ2-7; TRBD1 is a possible D gene (6 bases). V shed 4 bases and J shed 0 bases, with 10 bases lying between them. The CDR3 contains 14 residues. The germline gives CDR1 MNHEY, CDR2 SMNVEV (reference sequence). As DNA, the CDR3 is TGTGCCAGCAGTTCGGGGACACCCTCCTACGAGCAGTACTTC. Amino acid sequence: CASSSGTPSYEQYF.

This clone has a single count. V is TRBV6-5 and J is TRBJ1-5; no reliable D call. Germline assignment: CDR1 MNHEY and CDR2 SVGAGI. V lost 6 bases and J lost 2, with 8 bases in between. The CDR3 spans 13 residues. The CDR3 DNA reads TGTGCCAGCAGCGAATTTCGCAATCAGCCCCAGCATTTT. It is translated as CASSEFRNQPQHF.

The genes are TRBV30 and TRBJ1-1, with D unresolved. Trimming cost V 0 bases and J 0 bases, with 11 bases left between them. This CDR3 comprises 15 residues. Looked up from germline, CDR1 is GTSNPN and CDR2 is SVGIG (reference sequence). CDR3 loop: CAWSVRTRLNTEAFF. The CDR3 DNA follows: TGTGCCTGGAGTGTACGGACCCGCCTGAACACTGAAGCTTTCTTT.

A few counts support this clone. The V gene is TRBV7-9, the J gene TRBJ2-5; D gene unclear. Germline V gene data show CDR1 as SEHNR and CDR2 as FQNEAQ (reference sequence). This CDR3 comprises 14 residues. The V and J ends lost 6 bases and 2 bases respectively, with 13 bases between them. This CDR3 is CASRESPLQETQYF. CDR3 coding DNA: TGTGCCAGCAGGGAATCGCCCCTACAAGAGACCCAGTACTTC.

The chain combines TRBV29-1 with TRBJ2-1; D is ambiguous. Per the germline V gene, CDR1 is SQVTM and CDR2 is ANQGSEA. The germline V and J ends were trimmed by 3 bases and 7 bases, with 13 bases remaining between them. This CDR3 contains 13 residues. The CDR3 nucleotides are TGCAGCGTTGACCCGACCTTTCGGAATGAGCAGTTCTTC. Its protein product is CSVDPTFRNEQFF.

The rearrangement links TRBV28 to TRBJ2-7, with D perhaps matching TRBD1 (6 bases). The germline gives CDR1 MDHEN, CDR2 SYDVKM. The V and J ends lost 10 bases and 6 bases respectively, with 16 bases between them. This CDR3 is built from 12 residues. The CDR3 spells CAKRTDRGEQYF. CDR3 in DNA: TGTGCCAAGAGGACAGACCGGGGCGAGCAGTACTTC.

The chain links TRBV25-1 to TRBJ1-4, with D possibly matching TRBD1 (5 bases). V shed 4 bases and J shed 6 bases, with 15 bases lying between them. Looked up from germline, CDR1 is MGHDK and CDR2 is SYGVNS. The CDR3 covers 15 residues. Here the CDR3 reads CASSGPQGFDEKLFF. The CDR3 region has the DNA TGTGCCAGCAGTGGCCCTCAGGGATTCGATGAAAAACTGTTTTTT.

The chain employs TRBV7-9 and TRBJ1-1; D remains unclear. V shed 4 bases and J shed 1 base, with 4 bases lying between them. CDR1 and CDR2 (germline): SEHNR, FQNEAQ (reference sequence). The CDR3 is made up of 12 amino acids. This chain's CDR3 is CASSYGNTEAFF. For the CDR3, the DNA is TGTGCCAGCAGCTACGGGAACACTGAAGCTTTCTTT.

This rearrangement joins TRBV5-1 to TRBJ2-5, with no clear D. Germline V gene lookup returns CDR1 SGHRS and CDR2 YFSETQ. The CDR3 contains 15 residues. V dropped 0 bases and J dropped 1 base, with 10 bases sitting between them. Here the CDR3 DNA reads TGCGCCAGCAGCTTGGAGGGTATATCCCAAGAGACCCAGTACTTC. Translation gives CASSLEGISQETQYF.

CDR3 nucleotide sequence: TGCAGCGTTCTTATAGGGAGCTACACCTTC. Translating it yields CSVLIGSYTF. The genes are TRBV29-1 and TRBJ1-2; no definite D call. CDR3 size: 10 residues. The V end lost 5 bases, the J end lost 9 bases, and 10 bases lay between the germline ends. The germline V gene encodes CDR1 SQVTM and CDR2 ANQGSEA.

This clone was detected only a few times. The genes are TRBV30 and TRBJ1-5; weak D call: TRBD1 (5 bases). The V end was cut by 4 bases, the J end by 2 bases, with 12 bases between. The CDR3 has 14 amino acids. The V gene's germline CDR1 is GTSNPN and CDR2 SVGIG (reference sequence). CDR3 amino acids: CAWTQGARNQPQHF. In DNA, the CDR3 is TGTGCCTGGACGCAAGGGGCCCGCAATCAGCCCCAGCATTTT.

The chain employs TRBV7-9 and TRBJ1-1; D remains ambiguous. CDR1 and CDR2 from the germline V gene are SEHNR and FQNEAQ (reference sequence). The CDR3 covers 12 residues. V lost 6 bases and J 1 base, leaving 6 bases between the germline ends. CDR3 amino acids: CASRVGNTEAFF. The CDR3 DNA reads as TGTGCCAGCAGGGTGGGGAACACTGAAGCTTTCTTT.

This chain uses TRBV30 with TRBJ1-1; D ambiguous. Deletions cut 2 bases from V and 1 base from J, with 8 bases between. CDR3 length equals 13 residues. Germline V gene data show CDR1 as GTSNPN and CDR2 as SVGIG (reference sequence). CDR3 sequence: CAWSQQTNTEAFF. For the CDR3, the DNA is TGTGCCTGGAGTCAGCAGACGAACACTGAAGCTTTCTTT.

This clone was seen just once. V and J are TRBV29-1 and TRBJ2-7, with 9 bases matching TRBD1. The CDR3 contains 14 residues. The germline V gene encodes CDR1 SQVTM and CDR2 ANQGSEA. V lost 0 bases and J lost 6; bases outside the gene matches: 6. The CDR3 DNA reads TGCAGCGTTGAAGATTGGGGACAGGGTCGCGAGCAGTACTTC. It yields the protein CSVEDWGQGREQYF.

The J gene is TRBJ2-5, the V gene TRBV25-1; 7 bases agree with TRBD1. The germline V gene has CDR1 MGHDK and CDR2 SYGVNS. The trim removed 6 bases at V and 1 base at J, leaving 8 bases unmatched. This CDR3 is 15 amino acids long. CDR3 in amino acids: CASSAPGQPQETQYF. The CDR3 DNA is TGTGCCAGCAGCGCTCCGGGACAGCCCCAAGAGACCCAGTACTTC.